This T cell receptor (beta chain) was identified during a study of post-analysis software for immune sequencing data. Looking at the study overall: Relapsing-remitting, secondary progressive and progressive-relapsing multiple sclerosis courses were included. The study's findings and limits: There was significantly lower normalized Chao1 diversity in multiple sclerosis patients than in controls. By F measure, samples from a shared preparation batch strongly co-clustered. In patients, TRBV5-6, TRBV5-1 and TRBV20-1 belonged to five TRBV segments found more frequently than in controls.

Trimming left V 5 bases short and J 0 bases short, with 10 bases between. Germline assignment: CDR1 SQVTM and CDR2 ANQGSEA. The CDR3 is made up of 13 amino acids. Unique molecular identifiers had been added to the TCR beta cDNA libraries. The source material, about 0.9 to 11 million T cells, gave rise to about 520,000 cDNA molecules. TCRdb used MiXCR to reprocess the PCR reads, holding one entry per CDR3 protein. The data show roughly 650,000 distinct CDR3 sequences, 59% seen once. This clonotype was counted ten times or more. The target antigen is unknown. The sequence was obtained from a girl aged 2 to 9 with multiple sclerosis. The V gene is TRBV29-1, the J gene TRBJ2-5; D tentatively fits TRBD1 or TRBD2 (5 bases each). Material for sequencing was blood. The CDR3 coding sequence is TGCAGCGTTAAGAGGGGTTACCAAGAGACCCAGTACTTC. Residues: CSVKRGYQETQYF.